Listed here are 25 T cell receptor beta chains from one sample, sequenced in a study of vaccination effects on CD4 cells after COVID-19. Clones were read by immunoSEQ multiplex PCR, and TCRdb kept only the in-frame ones, dropping some. The sample has 73,000 or so clones; about 79% are singletons. Their specific antigens are unknown. Using viral peptide pools, the ViraFEST assay grew out antigen-specific CD4+ T cells prior to sequencing. At the end of roughly ten days of culture, CD4+ T cells were isolated. Previously uninfected by SARS-CoV-2, the vaccine recipients also showed negative nucleocapsid antibodies. The sequencing used CD4+ T cells from PBMCs cultured with SARS-CoV-2 spike peptides, collected before COVID-19 vaccination. The receptors originated from a human donor who received a COVID-19 vaccine.

This clone occurred a few times. The chain employs TRBV5-1 and TRBJ1-1; D remains ambiguous. V gave up 0 bases and J gave up 1 base, with 10 bases separating them. Looked up from germline, CDR1 is SGHRS and CDR2 is YFSETQ. CDR3 length: 15 residues. CDR3 protein: CASSLDVGGNTEAFF. The CDR3 region has the DNA TGCGCCAGCAGCTTGGATGTGGGTGGGAACACTGAAGCTTTCTTT.

This clone was seen a handful of times. J is TRBJ2-1 and V is TRBV30; D uncertain. From germline, CDR1 is GTSNPN and CDR2 SVGIG (reference sequence). V was pared by 3 bases and J by 4 bases, with 10 bases between. This CDR3 is built from 13 residues. The CDR3 DNA sequence: TGTGCCTGGAGCGTAGCAGGATACAATGAGCAGTTCTTC. It encodes CAWSVAGYNEQFF.

The CDR3 coding sequence is TGTGCCAGCAGCACTACGAGCAATCAGCCCCAGCATTTT. This sequence encodes CASSTTSNQPQHF. The chain couples TRBV7-9 to TRBJ1-5; D unclear. Trimming removed 5 bases at V and 1 base at J, with 6 bases between. Germline V gene sequence: CDR1 SEHNR, CDR2 FQNEAQ (reference sequence). CDR3 length: 13 residues. The whole variable domain, filled in from reference TRBV7-9 and TRBJ1-5, reads DTGVSQNPRHKITKRGQNVTFRCDPISEHNRLYWYRQTLGQGPEFLTYFQNEAQLEKSRLLSDRFSAERPKGSFSTLEIQRTEQGDSAMYLCASSTTSNQPQHFGDGTRLSIL.

This chain joins TRBV24-1 and TRBJ2-5, with 8 bases identical to TRBD1. CDR3 length equals 14 residues. From germline, CDR1 is KGHDR and CDR2 SFDVKD. V was pared by 10 bases and J by 3 bases, with 9 bases of the junction left unmatched. The CDR3 is CATRGRGLEETQYF. CDR3 sequence (DNA): TGTGCCACTAGGGGCAGGGGGCTAGAAGAGACCCAGTACTTC.

This chain uses TRBV18 with TRBJ1-2; 7 bases agree with TRBD1. Germline CDR1 is KGHSH and CDR2 is LQKENI. V was pared by 3 bases and J by 5 bases, with 3 bases of the junction left unmatched. The CDR3 covers 13 residues. CDR3 amino acids: CASSPGQDYGYTF. The CDR3 DNA reads TGTGCCAGCTCACCTGGACAGGATTATGGCTACACCTTC.

V is TRBV28 and J is TRBJ2-2; D remains unclear. Trimming took 5 bases from V and 4 from J, leaving 5 bases between them. The V gene's germline CDR1 is MDHEN and CDR2 SYDVKM. The CDR3 spans 12 residues. CDR3 protein: CASSLGTGELFF. CDR3 nucleotide sequence: TGTGCCAGCAGTCTGGGCACCGGGGAGCTGTTTTTT.

The gene calls are TRBV24-1 and TRBJ2-3, with D possibly being TRBD2 (7 bases). CDR1 is KGHDR, CDR2 SFDVKD, per germline. Trimming stripped 4 bases from V and 0 bases from J, with 13 bases between. This CDR3 has 16 amino acids. The CDR3 region has the DNA TGTGCCACCAGTGAGCTTGCGGGGGCAAGCACAGATACGCAGTATTTT. As protein: CATSELAGASTDTQYF.

V usage is TRBV28 and J usage is TRBJ1-6, with 7 bases identical to TRBD1. The V gene's germline CDR1 is MDHEN and CDR2 SYDVKM. Trimming cost V 5 bases and J 13 bases; bases outside gene matches: 14. The CDR3 length is 15 residues. CDR3 nucleotides: TGTGCCAGCAGTCGCTTGACAAGGACAGGTCCGCCCCTCCACTTT. It specifies CASSRLTRTGPPLHF.

The DNA of the CDR3 is TGTGCCAGCAGAGAACAGGGCGCAGATACGCAGTATTTT. It encodes CASREQGADTQYF. The chain is built from TRBV12-3 or TRBV12-4 and TRBJ2-3; D may be TRBD1 (6 bases). V dropped 6 bases and J dropped 4 bases, with 11 bases sitting between them. The length of the CDR3 is 13 residues.

Only a few counts were recorded for this clone. This chain links TRBV7-8 with TRBJ2-1; no clear D. The V end lost 5 bases, the J end lost 0 bases, and 11 bases lay between the germline ends. This CDR3 has 15 residues. Germline loops: CDR1 SGHVS, CDR2 FQNEAQ. The CDR3 loop reads CASSKHRVSYNEQFF. The CDR3 region has the DNA TGTGCCAGCAGCAAACATCGAGTCTCCTACAATGAGCAGTTCTTC.

The V and J genes are TRBV30 and TRBJ1-1; no reliable D call. V lost 6 bases and J lost 3, with 11 bases in between. Germline V lookup: CDR1 GTSNPN, CDR2 SVGIG (reference sequence). The CDR3 has 12 amino acids. The DNA of the CDR3 is TGTGCCTGTGGCCGGCAAGACACTGAAGCTTTCTTT. Translation gives CACGRQDTEAFF.

The chain is built from TRBV15 and TRBJ1-2; TRBD1 matches at 9 bases. V lost 5 bases, J lost 5 bases, and 6 bases stayed unmatched. Looked up from germline, CDR1 is LNHNV and CDR2 is YYDKDF (reference sequence). The CDR3 covers 14 residues. The CDR3 loop reads CATSVTTGGYGYTF. For the CDR3, the DNA is TGTGCCACCAGCGTAACGACAGGGGGATATGGCTACACCTTC.

The chain links TRBV3-1 (or the pseudogene TRBV3-2) to TRBJ2-3; 10 bases are a match to TRBD2. This CDR3 comprises 18 residues. The germline CDR1 and CDR2 sequences are LGHDT and YNNKEL (reference sequence). The trim removed 5 bases at V and 5 bases at J, leaving 16 bases unmatched. The CDR3 nucleotides read TGTGCCAGCAGCAGGAGGGCGGGTAGCGGGGGGCTAAGAGATACGCAGTATTTT. This translates into CASSRRAGSGGLRDTQYF.

The CDR3 reads CACRRGTGVLLDYGYTF. DNA for the CDR3: TGTGCCTGCCGTCGGGGGACAGGGGTTCTCCTGGACTATGGCTACACCTTC. This chain uses TRBV30 with TRBJ1-2; TRBD1 matches at 10 bases. The CDR3 runs 17 residues. Germline CDR1 GTSNPN, CDR2 SVGIG (reference sequence). Trimming removed 6 bases from V and 3 bases from J; junction bases left unmatched: 16.

The chain recombines TRBV7-2 with TRBJ2-2; 8 nucleotides line up with TRBD1. V lost 7 bases to trimming and J lost 6 bases; unmatched junction nucleotides: 10. CDR1 SGHTA and CDR2 FQGNSA come from the germline V gene. The CDR3 covers 15 residues. As DNA, the CDR3 is TGTGCCAGCAAGGAGACAGGGGTTGGTGCCGGGGAGCTGTTTTTT. It is translated as CASKETGVGAGELFF.

This clone was seen a handful of times. The chain is built from TRBV11-3 and TRBJ2-2; 15 bases align to TRBD2. This CDR3 has 18 amino acids. Germline V gene sequence: CDR1 SGHNT, CDR2 YENEEA. The ends lost 5 bases at V and 4 bases at J; junction bases unmatched: 8. This CDR3 is CASSLSGLAGGFTGELFF. CDR3 coding DNA: TGTGCCAGCAGCCTCTCGGGACTAGCGGGGGGATTCACCGGGGAGCTGTTTTTT.

This clone came up once. The chain uses TRBV7-2 and TRBJ1-2; D perhaps matches TRBD1 (6 bases). The CDR3 length is 16 residues. Trimming removed 1 base from V and 1 base from J, with 13 bases in between. Germline loops: CDR1 SGHTA, CDR2 FQGNSA. CDR3 sequence: CASSLGRDTHNYGYTF. For the CDR3, the DNA is TGTGCCAGCAGCTTAGGGCGGGACACCCATAACTATGGCTACACCTTC.

This sequence joins TRBV2 and TRBJ1-5; 10 bases are a match to TRBD1. Germline-derived CDR1 and CDR2 are SNHLY and FYNNEI. The CDR3 has 15 residues. J lost 3 bases, V lost 5 bases, and 4 bases had no gene match. CDR3: CASSRDRGYNQPQHF. The CDR3 DNA follows: TGTGCCAGCAGTCGGGACAGGGGTTACAATCAGCCCCAGCATTTT.

This sequence joins TRBV12-5 and TRBJ1-6; the D gene is possibly TRBD1 (5 bases). CDR3 length: 20 amino acids. V was cut by 7 bases and J by 4 bases, with 29 bases left in between. The germline CDR1 and CDR2 sequences are LGHNT and FRNRAP. Written as DNA, the CDR3 is TGTGCTAGTGATCGCTGGGACCAATCAGGCCCAATCTATTATAATTCACCCCTCCACTTT. This translates into CASDRWDQSGPIYYNSPLHF.

This clone was detected a few times. V usage is TRBV3-1 (or the pseudogene TRBV3-2) and J usage is TRBJ2-2; 9 bases line up with TRBD1. Trimming cost V 3 bases and J 4 bases; bases outside gene matches: 6. This CDR3 region has 16 residues. Germline V gives CDR1 LGHDT, CDR2 YNNKEL (reference sequence). The CDR3 loop is CASSQPGTGSTGELFF. DNA for the CDR3: TGTGCCAGCAGCCAGCCCGGGACAGGGAGCACCGGGGAGCTGTTTTTT.

The rearrangement uses TRBV7-8 and TRBJ1-5, with unresolved D. V was pared by 0 bases and J by 5 bases, with 11 bases between. Germline CDR1 SGHVS, CDR2 FQNEAQ. The CDR3 has 15 residues. The DNA of the CDR3 is TGTGCCAGCAGCTTAGCGCGCACGGGCGATCAGCCCCAGCATTTT. This encodes CASSLARTGDQPQHF.

There are a few counts of this clone. This chain connects TRBV11-2 to TRBJ1-5; D gene ambiguous. The germline gives CDR1 SGHAT, CDR2 FQNNGV. The CDR3 contains 13 residues. V lost 0 bases to trimming and J lost 3 bases, with 3 bases between them. The CDR3 protein is CASSLEHNQPQHF. The CDR3 DNA is TGTGCCAGCAGCTTAGAACACAATCAGCCCCAGCATTTT.

The rearrangement joins TRBV9 to TRBJ2-3; the D gene is possibly TRBD2 (7 bases). Trimming pared 0 bases from V and 0 bases from J, leaving 14 bases between. This CDR3 has 17 amino acids. Germline CDR1 reads SGDLS; CDR2 reads YYNGEE. The chain's CDR3 is CASSVAGGQFSTDTQYF. The CDR3 DNA reads TGTGCCAGCAGCGTAGCGGGGGGACAATTTAGCACAGATACGCAGTATTTT.

The V and J genes are TRBV6-4 and TRBJ2-1; no reliable D call. Trimming took 4 bases from V and 0 from J, leaving 7 bases between them. The CDR3 is 14 amino acids. Germline V gives CDR1 MRHNA, CDR2 SNTAGT. The CDR3 protein is CASSADSSYNEQFF. The CDR3 DNA is TGTGCCAGCAGTGCGGATAGCTCCTACAATGAGCAGTTCTTC.

The V call is TRBV7-9, the J call TRBJ2-5; 7 bases fit TRBD2. Germline V gene sequence: CDR1 SEHNR, CDR2 FQNEAQ (reference sequence). The trim removed 5 bases at V and 2 bases at J, leaving 8 bases unmatched. The CDR3 has 15 amino acids. Written as DNA, the CDR3 is TGTGCCAGCAGCCGAGTAGGACTAGATCAAGAGACCCAGTACTTC. Encoded protein: CASSRVGLDQETQYF.